This T cell receptor (beta chain) was sequenced for a study of blood T cell repertoires in COVID-19 (dated by TCRdb to about 2020). Study-wide context: Collaborator samples came from the United States, Italy and Spain and covered acute and convalescent phases of COVID-19. The material from the prospective study consisted of cDNA or gDNA derived from T cells, B-cell-depleted T cells, or PBMCs. Where HLA class I and class II types were available, the types were taken from metadata supplied by the sample provider, not from assay-based typing. Subjects who had been exposed to COVID-19, were actively infected with it, or had recovered from it provided the deeply sampled blood TCRbeta repertoires that made up the dataset. The samples were drawn from the first 160 participants of the ongoing ImmuneRACE study and from roughly 1,300 subjects provided by 6 global collaborators. A freely available public database, intended as a resource for researchers studying the immune response to SARS-CoV-2, is where the repertoires were released. A de-identified subject ID, COVID-19 status, age in years and sex were almost always included in the sample metadata.

TCRbeta CDR3 regions were amplified from genomic DNA using the immunoSEQ Assay, a bias-controlled multiplex PCR. As for the original processing: The number of nucleated cells in each sample was estimated from the amplification of reference gene primers within the assay. To quantify the absolute abundance of each unique TCRbeta CDR3 rearrangement, sequence reads were collapsed and filtered. Productive Simpson clonality was computed per sample as the square root of Simpson's diversity index over productive rearrangements. The table was pulled from immuneACCESS by TCRdb, which kept in-frame rearrangements only. Such tables lose some clones; where checked, under half of the loss comes from unresolved V genes, and the rest has no known cause. V and J calls and clone size are given by that table; D and trimming were obtained from the DNA. The sample data list some 78,000 clones, and about 88% of these were observed just once. The ten largest clones take up 9.5% to 15% of the sample.

In the case of this clone: Its antigen is still unknown. Base qualities are not recorded, but no much larger clone differs from it by a single base.

Whole blood was collected in K2EDTA tubes by collaborating institutions according to the institutions' own protocols. For TCRbeta analysis, collaborators shipped samples as frozen whole blood, isolated PBMCs, or DNA extracted from either of those sample types. The research as a whole found: The amount of clinical and demographic metadata varied by source and participant and was provided uncurated.

This TCR was sampled from a man between 65 and 85 years old with active or convalescent COVID-19. What was sequenced was peripheral blood.

The CDR3 protein is CASTYGGFGGTEAFF. The DNA is as follows: TGTGCCAGCACCTATGGGGGGTTCGGGGGCACTGAAGCTTTCTTT. This receptor chain uses TRBV6-5 and TRBJ1-1; a tentative D match to TRBD1 spans 5 bases. The germline V gene gives CDR1 as MNHEY and CDR2 as SVGAGI. CDR3 length: 15 amino acids, cysteine to phenylalanine. CDR3 DNA is the only sequence kept; it has 45 bases, read in frame from the first base. V is cut by 7 bases and J by 4 bases, and the space between the germline ends is 19 bases.